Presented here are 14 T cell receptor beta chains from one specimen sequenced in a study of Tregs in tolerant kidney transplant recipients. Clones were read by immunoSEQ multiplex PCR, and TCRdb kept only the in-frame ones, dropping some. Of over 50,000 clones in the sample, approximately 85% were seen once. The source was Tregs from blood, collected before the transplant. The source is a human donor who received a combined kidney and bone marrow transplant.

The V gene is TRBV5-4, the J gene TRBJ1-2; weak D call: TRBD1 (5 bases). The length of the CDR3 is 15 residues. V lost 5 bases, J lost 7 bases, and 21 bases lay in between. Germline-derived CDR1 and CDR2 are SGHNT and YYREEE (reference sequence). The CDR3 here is CASREFAGIYRGYTF. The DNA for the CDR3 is TGTGCCAGCAGGGAATTTGCAGGGATATATCGTGGCTACACCTTC.

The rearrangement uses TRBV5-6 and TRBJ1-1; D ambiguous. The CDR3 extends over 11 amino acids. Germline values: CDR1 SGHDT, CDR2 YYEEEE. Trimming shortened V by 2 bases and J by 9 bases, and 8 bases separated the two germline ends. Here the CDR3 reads CASSFGSQAFF. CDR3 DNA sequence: TGTGCCAGCAGCTTTGGTAGCCAAGCTTTCTTT.

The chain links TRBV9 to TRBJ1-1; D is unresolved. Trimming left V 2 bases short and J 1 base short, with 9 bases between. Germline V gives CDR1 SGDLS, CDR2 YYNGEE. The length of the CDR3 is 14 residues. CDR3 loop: CASSVRLWNTEAFF. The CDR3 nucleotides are TGTGCCAGCAGCGTGCGTTTATGGAACACTGAAGCTTTCTTT. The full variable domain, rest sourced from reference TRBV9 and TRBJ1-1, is DSGVTQTPKHLITATGQRVTLRCSPRSGDLSVYWYQQSLDQGLQFLIQYYNGEERAKGNILERFSAQQFPDLHSELNLSSLELGDSALYFCASSVRLWNTEAFFGQGTRLTVV.

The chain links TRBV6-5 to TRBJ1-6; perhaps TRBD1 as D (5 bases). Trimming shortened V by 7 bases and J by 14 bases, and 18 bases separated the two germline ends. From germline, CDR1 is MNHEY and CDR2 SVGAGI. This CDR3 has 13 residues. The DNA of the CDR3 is TGTGCCAGCACCCTGACCCCGGCGGGGGCCCTCCACTTT. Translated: CASTLTPAGALHF.

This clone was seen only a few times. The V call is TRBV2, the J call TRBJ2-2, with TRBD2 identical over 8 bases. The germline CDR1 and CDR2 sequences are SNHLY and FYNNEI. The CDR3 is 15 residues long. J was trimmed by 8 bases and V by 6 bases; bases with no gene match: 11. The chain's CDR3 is CASSGPGGGQGELFF. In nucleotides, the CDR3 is TGTGCCAGCAGCGGCCCCGGGGGGGGCCAGGGGGAGCTGTTTTTT.

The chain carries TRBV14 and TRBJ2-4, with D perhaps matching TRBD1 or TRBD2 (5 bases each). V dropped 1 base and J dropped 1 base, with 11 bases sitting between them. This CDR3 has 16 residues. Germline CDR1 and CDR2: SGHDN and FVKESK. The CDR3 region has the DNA TGTGCCAGCAGCCAAGCGAGGGGATGGGCCAAAAACATTCAGTACTTC. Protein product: CASSQARGWAKNIQYF.

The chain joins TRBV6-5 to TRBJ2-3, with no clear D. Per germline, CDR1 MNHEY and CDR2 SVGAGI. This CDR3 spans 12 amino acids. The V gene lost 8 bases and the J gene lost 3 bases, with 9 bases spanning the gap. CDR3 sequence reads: CASRERTDTQYF. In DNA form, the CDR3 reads TGTGCCAGCCGTGAAAGGACAGATACGCAGTATTTT.

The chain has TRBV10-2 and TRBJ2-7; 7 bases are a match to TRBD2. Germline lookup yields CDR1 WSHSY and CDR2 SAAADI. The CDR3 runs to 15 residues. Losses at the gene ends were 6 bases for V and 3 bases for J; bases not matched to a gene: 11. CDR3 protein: CASSRLAVEVYEQYF. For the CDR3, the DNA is TGCGCCAGCAGCCGCCTAGCGGTAGAAGTCTACGAGCAGTACTTC.

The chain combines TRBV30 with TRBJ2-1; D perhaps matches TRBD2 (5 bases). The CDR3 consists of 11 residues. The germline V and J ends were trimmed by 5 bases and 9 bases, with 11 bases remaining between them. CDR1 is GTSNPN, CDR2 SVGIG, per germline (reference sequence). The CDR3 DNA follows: TGTGCCTGGGGGGAGATCATTGAGCAGTTCTTC. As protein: CAWGEIIEQFF.

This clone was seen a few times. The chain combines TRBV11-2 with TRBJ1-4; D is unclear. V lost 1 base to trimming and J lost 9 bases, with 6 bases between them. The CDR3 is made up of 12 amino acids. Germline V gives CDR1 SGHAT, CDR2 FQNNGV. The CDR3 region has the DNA TGTGCCAGCAGCTTAGTCGGCAAAAAACTGTTTTTT. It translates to CASSLVGKKLFF.

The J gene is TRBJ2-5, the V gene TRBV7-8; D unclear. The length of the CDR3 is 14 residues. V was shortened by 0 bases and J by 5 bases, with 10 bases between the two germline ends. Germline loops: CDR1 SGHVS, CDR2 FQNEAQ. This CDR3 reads CASSLAAGRETQYF. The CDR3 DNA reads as TGTGCCAGCAGCTTAGCGGCAGGCCGGGAGACCCAGTACTTC. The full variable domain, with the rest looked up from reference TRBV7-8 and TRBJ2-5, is GAGVSQSPRYKVAKRGQDVALRCDPISGHVSLFWYQQALGQGPEFLTYFQNEAQLDKSGLPSDRFFAERPEGSVSTLKIQRTQQEDSAVYLCASSLAAGRETQYFGPGTRLLVL.

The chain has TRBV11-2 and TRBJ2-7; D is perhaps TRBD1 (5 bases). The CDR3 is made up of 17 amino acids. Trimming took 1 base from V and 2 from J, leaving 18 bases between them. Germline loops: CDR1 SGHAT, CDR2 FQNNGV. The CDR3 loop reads CASSLGRSRVDPYEQYF. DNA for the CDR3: TGTGCCAGCAGCTTAGGAAGGAGCAGGGTGGATCCCTACGAGCAGTACTTC.

This CDR3 reads CASSSEGMWQFF. The DNA for the CDR3 is TGTGCCAGCAGCTCAGAGGGGATGTGGCAGTTCTTC. The chain employs TRBV7-9 and TRBJ2-1; D assignment may be TRBD1 or TRBD2 (5 bases each). Trimming took off 4 bases at V and 12 bases at J, with 13 bases between the two ends. Germline CDR1 is SEHNR and CDR2 is FQNEAQ (reference sequence). The CDR3 has 12 residues.

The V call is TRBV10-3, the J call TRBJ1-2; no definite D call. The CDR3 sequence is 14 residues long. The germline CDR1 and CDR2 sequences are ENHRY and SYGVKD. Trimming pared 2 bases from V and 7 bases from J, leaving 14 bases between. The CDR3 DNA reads TGTGCCATCAGTGAGCCCACCCGACGGGTTGGCTACACCTTC. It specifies CAISEPTRRVGYTF.